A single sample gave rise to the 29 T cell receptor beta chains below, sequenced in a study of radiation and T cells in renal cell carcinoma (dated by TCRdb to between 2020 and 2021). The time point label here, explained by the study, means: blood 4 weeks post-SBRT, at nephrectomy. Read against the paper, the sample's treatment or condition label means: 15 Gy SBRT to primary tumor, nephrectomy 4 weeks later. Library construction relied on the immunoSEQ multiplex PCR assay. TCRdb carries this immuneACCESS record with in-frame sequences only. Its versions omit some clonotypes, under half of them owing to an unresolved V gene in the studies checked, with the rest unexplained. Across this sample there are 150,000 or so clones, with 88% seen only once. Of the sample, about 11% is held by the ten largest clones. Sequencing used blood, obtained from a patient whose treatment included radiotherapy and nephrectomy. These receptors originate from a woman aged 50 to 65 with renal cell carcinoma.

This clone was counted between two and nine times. The CDR3 loop is CASSLDRGMNEQYF. Here the CDR3 DNA reads TGCGCCAGCAGCTTGGACAGGGGGATGAACGAGCAGTACTTC. V usage is TRBV5-1 and J usage is TRBJ2-7; the match to TRBD1 covers 8 bases. The V gene's germline CDR1 is SGHRS and CDR2 YFSETQ. This CDR3 is built from 14 residues. V lost 0 bases and J lost 5; bases outside the gene matches: 4. Looking up the rest from reference TRBV5-1 and TRBJ2-7 gives the full variable domain: KAGVTQTPRYLIKTRGQQVTLSCSPISGHRSVSWYQQTPGQGLQFLFEYFSETQRNKGNFPGRFSGRQFSNSRSEMNVSTLELGDSALYLCASSLDRGMNEQYFGPGTRLTVT.

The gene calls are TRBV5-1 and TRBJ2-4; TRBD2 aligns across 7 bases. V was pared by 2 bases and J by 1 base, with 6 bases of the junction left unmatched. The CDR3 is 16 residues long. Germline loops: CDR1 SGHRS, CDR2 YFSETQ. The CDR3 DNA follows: TGCGCCAGCAGCTTATATGTTAGCGGGGCCAAAAACATTCAGTACTTC. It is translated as CASSLYVSGAKNIQYF.

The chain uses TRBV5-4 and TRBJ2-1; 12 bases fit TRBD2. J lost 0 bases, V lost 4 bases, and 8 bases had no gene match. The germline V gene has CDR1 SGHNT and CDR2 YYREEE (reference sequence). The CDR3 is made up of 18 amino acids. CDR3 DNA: TGTGCCAGCAGCCCCCGTCTAGCGGGGGGGAGCTCCTACAATGAGCAGTTCTTC. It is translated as CASSPRLAGGSSYNEQFF.

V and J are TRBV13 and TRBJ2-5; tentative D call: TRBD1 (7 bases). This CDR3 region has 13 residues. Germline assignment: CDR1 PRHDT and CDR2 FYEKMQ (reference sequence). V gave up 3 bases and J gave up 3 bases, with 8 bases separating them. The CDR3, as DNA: TGTGCCAGCAGCTTCAGGGGGGAAGAGACCCAGTACTTC. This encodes CASSFRGEETQYF.

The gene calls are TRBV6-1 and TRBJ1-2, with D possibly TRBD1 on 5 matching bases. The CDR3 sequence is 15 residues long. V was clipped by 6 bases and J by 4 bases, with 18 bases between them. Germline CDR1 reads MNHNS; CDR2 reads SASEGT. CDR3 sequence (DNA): TGTGCCAGCAGGAGGGCCGGGACCGCGTCCTATGGCTACACCTTC. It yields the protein CASRRAGTASYGYTF.

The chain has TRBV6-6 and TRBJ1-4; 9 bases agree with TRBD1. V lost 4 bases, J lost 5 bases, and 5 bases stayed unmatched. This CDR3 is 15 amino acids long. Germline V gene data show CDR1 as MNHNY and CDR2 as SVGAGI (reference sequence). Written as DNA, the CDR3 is TGTGCCAGCAGTTCCCCAGACAGGGGGAATGAAAAACTGTTTTTT. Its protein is CASSSPDRGNEKLFF.

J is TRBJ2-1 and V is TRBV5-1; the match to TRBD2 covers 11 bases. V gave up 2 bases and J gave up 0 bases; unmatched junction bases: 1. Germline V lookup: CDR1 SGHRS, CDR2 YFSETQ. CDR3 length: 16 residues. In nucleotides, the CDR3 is TGCGCCAGCAGCTTTACTAGCGGGGGCTCCTACAATGAGCAGTTCTTC. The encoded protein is CASSFTSGGSYNEQFF.

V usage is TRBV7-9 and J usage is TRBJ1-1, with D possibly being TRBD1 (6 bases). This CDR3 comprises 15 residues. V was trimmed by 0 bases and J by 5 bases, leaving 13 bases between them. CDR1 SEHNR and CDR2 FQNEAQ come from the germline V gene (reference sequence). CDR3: CASSLAQGSGTEAFF. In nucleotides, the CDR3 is TGTGCCAGCAGCTTAGCACAGGGTTCTGGGACTGAAGCTTTCTTT.

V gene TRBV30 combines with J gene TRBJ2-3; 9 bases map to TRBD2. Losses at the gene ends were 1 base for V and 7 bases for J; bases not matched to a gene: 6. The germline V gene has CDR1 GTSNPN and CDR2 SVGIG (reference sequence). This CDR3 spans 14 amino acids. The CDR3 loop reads CAWSEAGGLNTQYF. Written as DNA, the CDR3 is TGTGCCTGGAGTGAGGCGGGGGGGCTCAATACGCAGTATTTT. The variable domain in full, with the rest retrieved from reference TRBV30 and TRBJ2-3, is SQTIHQWPATLVQPVGSPLSLECTVEGTSNPNLYWYRQAAGRGLQLLFYSVGIGQISSEVPQNLSASRPQDRQFILSSKKLLLSDSGFYLCAWSEAGGLNTQYFGPGTRLTVL.

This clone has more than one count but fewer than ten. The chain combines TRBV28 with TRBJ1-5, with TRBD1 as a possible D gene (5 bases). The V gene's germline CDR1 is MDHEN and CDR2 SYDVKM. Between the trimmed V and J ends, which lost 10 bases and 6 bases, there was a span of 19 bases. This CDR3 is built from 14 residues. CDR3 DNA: TGTGCCACTAAGGGAGCTGGGGACGGTCAGCCCCAGCATTTT. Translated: CATKGAGDGQPQHF.

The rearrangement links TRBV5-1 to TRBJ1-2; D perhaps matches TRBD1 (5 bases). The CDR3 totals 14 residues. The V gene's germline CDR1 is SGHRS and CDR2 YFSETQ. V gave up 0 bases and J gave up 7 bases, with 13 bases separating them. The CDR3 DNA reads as TGCGCCAGCAGCTTGGAAGGGACCGGACGTGGCTACACCTTC. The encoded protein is CASSLEGTGRGYTF.

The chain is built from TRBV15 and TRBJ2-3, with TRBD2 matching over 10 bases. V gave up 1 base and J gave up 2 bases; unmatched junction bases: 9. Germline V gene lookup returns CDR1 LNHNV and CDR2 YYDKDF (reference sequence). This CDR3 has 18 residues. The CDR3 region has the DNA TGTGCCACCAGCAGAGGGGTAATTAGCGGGGGGCTCACAGATACGCAGTATTTT. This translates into CATSRGVISGGLTDTQYF. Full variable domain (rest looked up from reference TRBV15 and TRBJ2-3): DAMVIQNPRYQVTQFGKPVTLSCSQTLNHNVMYWYQQKSSQAPKLLFHYYDKDFNNEADTPDNFQSRRPNTSFCFLDIRSPGLGDTAMYLCATSRGVISGGLTDTQYFGPGTRLTVL.

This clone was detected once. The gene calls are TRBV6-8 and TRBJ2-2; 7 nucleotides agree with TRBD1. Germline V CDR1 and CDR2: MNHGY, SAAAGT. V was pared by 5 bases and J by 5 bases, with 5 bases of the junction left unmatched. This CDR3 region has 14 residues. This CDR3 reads CASSMTGITGELFF. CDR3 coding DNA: TGTGCCAGCAGTATGACAGGGATAACCGGGGAGCTGTTTTTT.

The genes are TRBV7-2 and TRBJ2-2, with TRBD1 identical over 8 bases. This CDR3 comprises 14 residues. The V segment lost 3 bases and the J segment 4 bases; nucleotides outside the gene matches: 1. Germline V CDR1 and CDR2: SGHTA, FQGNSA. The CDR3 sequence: CASSFTGGTGELFF. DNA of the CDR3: TGTGCCAGCAGCTTCACAGGGGGCACCGGGGAGCTGTTTTTT.

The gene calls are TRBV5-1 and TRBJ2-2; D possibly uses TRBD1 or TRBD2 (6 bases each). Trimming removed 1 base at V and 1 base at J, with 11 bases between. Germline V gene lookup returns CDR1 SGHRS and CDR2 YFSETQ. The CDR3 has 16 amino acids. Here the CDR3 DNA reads TGCGCCAGCAGCTTGATCGGGGGCCTGAACACCGGGGAGCTGTTTTTT. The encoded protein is CASSLIGGLNTGELFF. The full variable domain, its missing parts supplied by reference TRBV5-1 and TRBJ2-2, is KAGVTQTPRYLIKTRGQQVTLSCSPISGHRSVSWYQQTPGQGLQFLFEYFSETQRNKGNFPGRFSGRQFSNSRSEMNVSTLELGDSALYLCASSLIGGLNTGELFFGEGSRLTVL.

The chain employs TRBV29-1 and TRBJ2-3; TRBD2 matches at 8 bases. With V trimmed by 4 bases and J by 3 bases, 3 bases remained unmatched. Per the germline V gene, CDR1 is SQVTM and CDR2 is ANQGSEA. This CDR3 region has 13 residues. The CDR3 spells CSVAAGVTDTQYF. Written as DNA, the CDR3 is TGCAGCGTTGCAGCGGGGGTAACAGATACGCAGTATTTT.

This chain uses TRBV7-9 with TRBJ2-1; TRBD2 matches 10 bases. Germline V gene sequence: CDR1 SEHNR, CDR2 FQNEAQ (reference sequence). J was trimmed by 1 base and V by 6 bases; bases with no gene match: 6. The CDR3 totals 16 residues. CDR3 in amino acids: CASRASGGPSYNEQFF. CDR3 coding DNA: TGTGCCAGCAGAGCTAGCGGGGGACCTTCCTACAATGAGCAGTTCTTC.

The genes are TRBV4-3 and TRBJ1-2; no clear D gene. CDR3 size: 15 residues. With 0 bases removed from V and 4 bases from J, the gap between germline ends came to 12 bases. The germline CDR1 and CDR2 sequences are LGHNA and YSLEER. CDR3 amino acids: CASSQDRASVYGYTF. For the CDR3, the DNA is TGCGCCAGCAGCCAAGACCGGGCGAGCGTCTATGGCTACACCTTC.

CDR3 coding DNA: TGTGCCAGCAGCCCCGGGACAGGGTCGGCCGGGGAGCTGTTTTTT. Its protein is CASSPGTGSAGELFF. V is TRBV5-6 and J is TRBJ2-2; 9 bases line up with TRBD1. CDR1 is SGHDT, CDR2 YYEEEE, per germline. The CDR3 length is 15 residues. The J segment lost 6 bases and the V segment lost 4 bases, leaving 7 bases of the junction unmatched.

The CDR3 here is CASSEGSGVSGYTF. The CDR3 DNA follows: TGTGCCAGCAGTGAGGGATCAGGGGTGTCTGGCTACACCTTC. The chain joins TRBV25-1 to TRBJ1-2; tentative D call: TRBD1 (6 bases). Trimming took 3 bases from V and 7 from J, leaving 15 bases between them. This CDR3 is 14 amino acids long. Germline V CDR1 and CDR2: MGHDK, SYGVNS.

The CDR3 region is CASSVDLGARDGYTF. As DNA, the CDR3 is TGTGCCAGCAGCGTAGACTTGGGGGCGCGGGATGGCTACACCTTC. This sequence joins TRBV9 and TRBJ1-2; a possible D gene is TRBD1 (6 bases). Trimming pared 0 bases from V and 6 bases from J, leaving 15 bases between. The CDR3 length is 15 residues. From germline, CDR1 is SGDLS and CDR2 YYNGEE. Filled out from reference TRBV9 and TRBJ1-2, the complete variable domain reads DSGVTQTPKHLITATGQRVTLRCSPRSGDLSVYWYQQSLDQGLQFLIQYYNGEERAKGNILERFSAQQFPDLHSELNLSSLELGDSALYFCASSVDLGARDGYTFGSGTRLTVV.

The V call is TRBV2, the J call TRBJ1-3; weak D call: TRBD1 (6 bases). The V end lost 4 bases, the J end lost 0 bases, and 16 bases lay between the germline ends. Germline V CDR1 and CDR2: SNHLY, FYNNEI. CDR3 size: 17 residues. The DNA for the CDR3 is TGTGCCAGCAGTGTCGGGACAACCTCCGTCTCTGGAAACACCATATATTTT. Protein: CASSVGTTSVSGNTIYF.

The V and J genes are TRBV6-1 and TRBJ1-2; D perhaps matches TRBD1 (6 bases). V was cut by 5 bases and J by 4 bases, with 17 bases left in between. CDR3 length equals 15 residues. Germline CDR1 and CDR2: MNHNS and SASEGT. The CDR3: CASSPSTGQLYGYTF. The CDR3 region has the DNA TGTGCCAGCAGTCCCTCAACCGGACAGCTCTATGGCTACACCTTC.

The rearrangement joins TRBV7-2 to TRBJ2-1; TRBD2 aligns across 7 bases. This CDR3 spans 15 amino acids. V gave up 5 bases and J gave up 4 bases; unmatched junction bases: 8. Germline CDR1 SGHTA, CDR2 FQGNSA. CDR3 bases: TGTGCCAGCAGCAGAGAGAGCGGGGCGTACAATGAGCAGTTCTTC. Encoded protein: CASSRESGAYNEQFF. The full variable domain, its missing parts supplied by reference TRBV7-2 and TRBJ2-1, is GAGVSQSPSNKVTEKGKDVELRCDPISGHTALYWYRQSLGQGLEFLIYFQGNSAPDKSGLPSDRFSAERTGGSVSTLTIQRTQQEDSAVYLCASSRESGAYNEQFFGPGTRLTVL.

The CDR3 DNA sequence: TGTGCCAGCAGCAGAGGTGAAAAACTGTTTTTT. The encoded protein is CASSRGEKLFF. V and J are TRBV27 and TRBJ1-4; D not certain. The CDR3 length is 11 residues. Per germline, CDR1 MNHEY and CDR2 SMNVEV (reference sequence). The V end lost 6 bases, the J end lost 7 bases, and 6 bases lay between the germline ends.

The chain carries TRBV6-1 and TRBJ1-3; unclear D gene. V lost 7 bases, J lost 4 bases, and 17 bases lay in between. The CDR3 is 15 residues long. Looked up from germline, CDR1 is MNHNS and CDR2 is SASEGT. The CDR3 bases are TGTGCCAGCACTTCCGCGGTCCAAAGCGGAAACACCATATATTTT. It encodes CASTSAVQSGNTIYF.

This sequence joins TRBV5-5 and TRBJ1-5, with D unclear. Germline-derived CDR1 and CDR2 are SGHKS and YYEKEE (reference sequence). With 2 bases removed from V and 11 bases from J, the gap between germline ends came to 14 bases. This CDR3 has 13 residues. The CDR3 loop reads CASSFDGLMAQHF. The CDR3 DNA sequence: TGTGCCAGCAGCTTTGACGGGCTCATGGCCCAGCATTTT.

CDR3 nucleotides: TGTGCCAGCAGTTACGGGAACGGAGCAGATACGCAGTATTTT. This sequence encodes CASSYGNGADTQYF. The rearrangement joins TRBV6-5 to TRBJ2-3, with D unclear. V was cut by 2 bases and J by 4 bases, with 10 bases left in between. CDR1 and CDR2 from the germline V gene are MNHEY and SVGAGI. This CDR3 has 14 residues.

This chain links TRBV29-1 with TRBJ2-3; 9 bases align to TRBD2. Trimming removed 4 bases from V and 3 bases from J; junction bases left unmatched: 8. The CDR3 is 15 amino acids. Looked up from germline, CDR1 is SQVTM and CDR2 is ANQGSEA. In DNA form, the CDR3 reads TGCAGCGTTGCAGACCTAGCGGGGTGGACAGATACGCAGTATTTT. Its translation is CSVADLAGWTDTQYF.